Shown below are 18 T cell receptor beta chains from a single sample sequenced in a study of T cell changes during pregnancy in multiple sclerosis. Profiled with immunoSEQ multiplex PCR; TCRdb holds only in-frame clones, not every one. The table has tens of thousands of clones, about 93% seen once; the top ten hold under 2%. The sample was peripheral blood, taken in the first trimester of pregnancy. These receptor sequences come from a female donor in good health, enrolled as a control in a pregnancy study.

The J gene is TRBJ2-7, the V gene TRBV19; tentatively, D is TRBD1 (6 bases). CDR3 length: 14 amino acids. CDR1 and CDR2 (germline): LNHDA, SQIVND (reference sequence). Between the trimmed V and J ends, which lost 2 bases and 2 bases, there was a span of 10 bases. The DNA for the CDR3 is TGTGCCAGTAGTATATCCGGGACAACCTACGAGCAGTACTTC. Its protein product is CASSISGTTYEQYF.

For the CDR3, the DNA is TGTGCCAGTAGTGCAGGGGATGAAGCCTACGAGCAGTACTTC. Translation: CASSAGDEAYEQYF. This sequence joins TRBV19 and TRBJ2-7; tentative D call: TRBD1 (6 bases). V lost 5 bases and J lost 2, with 13 bases in between. Per germline, CDR1 LNHDA and CDR2 SQIVND (reference sequence). This CDR3 is built from 14 residues.

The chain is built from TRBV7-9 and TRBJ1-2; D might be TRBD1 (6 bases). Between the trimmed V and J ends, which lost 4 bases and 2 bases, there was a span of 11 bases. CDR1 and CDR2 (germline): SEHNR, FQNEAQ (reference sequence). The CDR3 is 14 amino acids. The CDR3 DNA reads TGTGCCAGCAGCTACGGACAGCTCAACTATGGCTACACCTTC. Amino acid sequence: CASSYGQLNYGYTF. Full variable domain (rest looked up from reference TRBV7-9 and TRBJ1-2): DTGVSQNPRHKITKRGQNVTFRCDPISEHNRLYWYRQTLGQGPEFLTYFQNEAQLEKSRLLSDRFSAERPKGSFSTLEIQRTEQGDSAMYLCASSYGQLNYGYTFGSGTRLTVV.

The CDR3 DNA sequence: TGCGCCAGCATCCATCTCCGGGATAAAAACTCCTACAATGAGCAGTTCTTC. This translates into CASIHLRDKNSYNEQFF. V gene TRBV10-1 combines with J gene TRBJ2-1; a possible D gene is TRBD2 (5 bases). The V gene lost 7 bases and the J gene lost 0 bases, with 19 bases spanning the gap. Germline CDR1 and CDR2: WNHNN and SYGVQD (reference sequence). The CDR3 loop spans 17 amino acids.

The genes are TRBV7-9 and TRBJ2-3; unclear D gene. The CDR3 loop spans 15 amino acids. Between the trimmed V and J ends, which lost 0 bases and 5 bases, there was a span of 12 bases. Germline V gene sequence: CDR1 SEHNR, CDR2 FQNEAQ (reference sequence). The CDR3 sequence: CASSLAVISVDTQYF. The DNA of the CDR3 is TGTGCCAGCAGCTTAGCTGTAATTTCGGTAGATACGCAGTATTTT.

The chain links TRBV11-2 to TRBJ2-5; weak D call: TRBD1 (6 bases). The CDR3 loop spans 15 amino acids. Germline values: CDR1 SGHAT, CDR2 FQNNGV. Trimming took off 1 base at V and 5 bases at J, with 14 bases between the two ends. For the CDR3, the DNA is TGTGCCAGCAGCTTAGGGACCGGGACATACGAGACCCAGTACTTC. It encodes CASSLGTGTYETQYF.

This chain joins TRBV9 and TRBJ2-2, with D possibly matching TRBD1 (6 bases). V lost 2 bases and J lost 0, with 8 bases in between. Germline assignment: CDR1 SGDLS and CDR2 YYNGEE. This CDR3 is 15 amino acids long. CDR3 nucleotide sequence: TGTGCCAGCAGCGTTGGGGGCACGAACACCGGGGAGCTGTTTTTT. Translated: CASSVGGTNTGELFF.

CDR3 in amino acids: CASSKSSQGQDEQFF. In DNA form, the CDR3 reads TGTGCCAGCAGCAAGAGTTCCCAGGGGCAGGATGAGCAGTTCTTC. The chain has TRBV11-3 and TRBJ2-1; a weak D match, TRBD1 (6 bases). Germline V CDR1 and CDR2: SGHNT, YENEEA. The CDR3 is 15 amino acids. Between the trimmed V and J ends, which lost 5 bases and 8 bases, there was a span of 19 bases.

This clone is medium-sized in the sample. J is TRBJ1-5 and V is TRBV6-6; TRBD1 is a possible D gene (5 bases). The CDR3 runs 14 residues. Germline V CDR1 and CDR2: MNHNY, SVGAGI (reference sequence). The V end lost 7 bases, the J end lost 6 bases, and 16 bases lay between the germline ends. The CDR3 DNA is TGTGCCAGCACCCGGGCAGGGTATCGTCAGCCCCAGCATTTT. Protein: CASTRAGYRQPQHF.

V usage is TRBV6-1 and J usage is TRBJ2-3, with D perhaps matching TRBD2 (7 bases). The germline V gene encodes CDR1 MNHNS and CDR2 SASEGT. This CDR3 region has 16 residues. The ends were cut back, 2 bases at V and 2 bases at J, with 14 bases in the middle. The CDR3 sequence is CASSELVGGLTDTQYF. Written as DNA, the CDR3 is TGTGCCAGCAGTGAATTGGTCGGGGGGCTCACAGATACGCAGTATTTT.

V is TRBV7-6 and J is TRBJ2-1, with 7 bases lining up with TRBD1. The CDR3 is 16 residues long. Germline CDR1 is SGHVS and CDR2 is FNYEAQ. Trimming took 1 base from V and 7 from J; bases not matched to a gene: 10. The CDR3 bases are TGTGCCAGCAGCTTAGGCCTTCCTGCGACAGGGAATGAGCAGTTCTTC. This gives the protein CASSLGLPATGNEQFF.

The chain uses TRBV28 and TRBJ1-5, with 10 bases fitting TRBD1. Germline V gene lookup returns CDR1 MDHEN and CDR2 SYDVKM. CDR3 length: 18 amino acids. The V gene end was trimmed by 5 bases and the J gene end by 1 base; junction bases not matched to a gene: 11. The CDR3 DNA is TGTGCCAGCAGTGGGGCGAACGACAGGGGGCGAAGCAATCAGCCCCAGCATTTT. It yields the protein CASSGANDRGRSNQPQHF.

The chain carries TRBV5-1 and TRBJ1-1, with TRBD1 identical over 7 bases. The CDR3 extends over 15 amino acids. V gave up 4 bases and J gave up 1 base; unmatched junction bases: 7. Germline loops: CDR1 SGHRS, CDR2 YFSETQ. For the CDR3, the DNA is TGCGCCAGCAGCCCAGGGACAGATAAGAACACTGAAGCTTTCTTT. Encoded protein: CASSPGTDKNTEAFF.

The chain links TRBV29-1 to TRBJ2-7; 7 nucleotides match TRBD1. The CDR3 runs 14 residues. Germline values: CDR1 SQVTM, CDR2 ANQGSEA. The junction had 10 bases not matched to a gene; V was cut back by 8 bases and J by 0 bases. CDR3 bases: TGCAGCACGGGTGACAGGGTTGGCTCCTACGAGCAGTACTTC. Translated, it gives CSTGDRVGSYEQYF.

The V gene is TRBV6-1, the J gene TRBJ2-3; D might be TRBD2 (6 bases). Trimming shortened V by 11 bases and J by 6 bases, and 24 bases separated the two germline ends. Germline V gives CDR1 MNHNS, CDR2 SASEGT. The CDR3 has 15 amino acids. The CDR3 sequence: CAAGRGTSSVDTQYF. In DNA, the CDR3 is TGTGCCGCCGGAAGAGGGACTTCCTCAGTGGATACGCAGTATTTT.

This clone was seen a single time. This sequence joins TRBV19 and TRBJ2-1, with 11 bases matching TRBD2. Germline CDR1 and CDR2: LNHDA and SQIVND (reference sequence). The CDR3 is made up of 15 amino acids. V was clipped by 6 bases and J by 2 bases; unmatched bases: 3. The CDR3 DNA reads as TGTGCCAGTAGCACGACTAGCGGGACCTACAATGAGCAGTTCTTC. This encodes CASSTTSGTYNEQFF.

CDR3 loop: CASSRVPRSDEKLFF. The CDR3 DNA is TGCGCCAGCAGCCGGGTCCCGCGGTCGGATGAAAAACTGTTTTTT. J is TRBJ1-4 and V is TRBV4-1; D not certain. The CDR3 covers 15 residues. V was cut by 4 bases and J by 6 bases, with 15 bases left in between. The germline CDR1 and CDR2 sequences are MGHRA and YSYEKL.

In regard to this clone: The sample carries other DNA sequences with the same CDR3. CDR3 DNA: TGTGCCAGCAGTGAGGGACTAGCAAACACCGGGGAGCTGTTTTTT. Translating gives CASSEGLANTGELFF. V is TRBV6-1 and J is TRBJ2-2; 9 nucleotides match TRBD2. The junction had 1 base not matched to a gene; V was cut back by 3 bases and J by 2 bases. The germline gives CDR1 MNHNS, CDR2 SASEGT. The CDR3 consists of 15 residues.